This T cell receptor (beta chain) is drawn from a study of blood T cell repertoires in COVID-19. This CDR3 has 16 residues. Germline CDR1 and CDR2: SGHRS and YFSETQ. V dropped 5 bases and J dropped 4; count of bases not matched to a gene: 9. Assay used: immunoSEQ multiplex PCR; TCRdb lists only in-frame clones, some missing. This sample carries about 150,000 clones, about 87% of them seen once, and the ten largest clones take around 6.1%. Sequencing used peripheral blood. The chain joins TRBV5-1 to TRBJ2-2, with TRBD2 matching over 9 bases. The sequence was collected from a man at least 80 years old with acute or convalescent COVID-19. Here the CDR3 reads CASSETGTSFTGELFF. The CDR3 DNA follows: TGCGCCAGCAGTGAAACCGGGACTAGCTTCACCGGGGAGCTGTTTTTT.